One sample yielded the 30 T cell receptor beta chains listed below, sequenced in a study of T cell clonality in common variable immunodeficiency. The assay was immunoSEQ multiplex PCR, and TCRdb's table has in-frame clones only and misses some. The repertoire yields approximately 58,000 clones, none seen only once; the top ten contain 5.4%. Input material: peripheral blood mononuclear cells. All receptors come from a person aged 18 to 70 in good health.

This clone was counted ten times or more. The CDR3 goes on 3 residues after the read ends, and that part is filled in from the germline J gene. The chain is built from TRBV28 and TRBJ1-5, with 8 bases lining up with TRBD1. The germline V gene encodes CDR1 MDHEN and CDR2 SYDVKM. V lost 8 bases and J lost 9; bases outside the gene matches: 15. The CDR3 spans 15 residues. CDR3 protein: CASEGGQGAPGPQHF. The sequenced part of the CDR3 DNA is TGTGCCAGCGAGGGTGGGCAGGGGGCCCCAGGGCCC.

This clone has ten or more counts. The CDR3 end lies 3 residues beyond the end of the read and is filled in from the germline J gene. J is TRBJ2-1 and V is TRBV5-1; TRBD2 matches 7 bases. The V gene end was trimmed by 1 base and the J gene end by 6 bases; junction bases not matched to a gene: 4. CDR3 length: 14 residues. CDR1 is SGHRS and CDR2 is YFSETQ in the germline V gene. This CDR3 reads CASSLQRGPNEQFF. The sequenced CDR3 bases are TGCGCCAGCAGCTTGCAGCGGGGACCCAATGAG.

This clone was counted ten times or more. The read terminates 3 residues before the CDR3 end, so the remaining end is supplied by the germline J gene. V is TRBV20-1 and J is TRBJ2-2, with TRBD2 as a possible D gene (5 bases). The V gene lost 2 bases and the J gene lost 6 bases, with 10 bases spanning the gap. Germline CDR1 DFQATT, CDR2 SNEGSKA (reference sequence). The CDR3 totals 13 residues. CDR3 amino acids: CSARLAEAGELFF. The DNA read from the CDR3 is TGCAGTGCTAGACTCGCGGAGGCCGGGGAG.

This clone was counted many times. The read gets to within 3 residues of the CDR3 end, and the germline J gene fills in the rest. The genes are TRBV5-1 and TRBJ2-5; 11 bases fit TRBD1. Germline values: CDR1 SGHRS, CDR2 YFSETQ. V lost 3 bases, J lost 5 bases, and 6 bases stayed unmatched. This CDR3 is built from 15 residues. The DNA read from the CDR3 is TGCGCCAGCAGCTGGAGGGACAGGGGGATGGAGACC. Protein product: CASSWRDRGMET. In full, the CDR3 is CASSWRDRGMETQYF.

This clone was picked up many times. The read stops 3 residues short of the end of the CDR3; the missing end is completed from the germline J gene. The V gene is TRBV13, the J gene TRBJ2-7; 7 nucleotides align to TRBD1. V dropped 2 bases and J dropped 1; count of bases not matched to a gene: 11. CDR3 size: 17 residues. Germline CDR1 is PRHDT and CDR2 is FYEKMQ (reference sequence). The CDR3 sequence is CASSLRRGQKMSYEQYF. The covered CDR3 bases are TGTGCCAGCAGCTTAAGAAGGGGGCAAAAGATGTCCTACGAG. The whole variable domain, filled in from reference TRBV13 and TRBJ2-7, reads AAGVIQSPRHLIKEKRETATLKCYPIPRHDTVYWYQQGPGQDPQFLISFYEKMQSDKGSIPDRFSAQQFSDYHSELNMSSLELGDSALYFCASSLRRGQKMSYEQYFGPGTRLTVT.

This clone was observed at least ten times. The read falls 3 residues short of the CDR3 end, and the missing part is taken from the germline J gene. The chain links TRBV10-3 to TRBJ1-1, with D unresolved. Germline-derived CDR1 and CDR2 are ENHRY and SYGVKD. The ends were cut back, 0 bases at V and 3 bases at J, with 5 bases in the middle. The CDR3 runs to 13 residues. The DNA read from the CDR3 is TGTGCCATCAGTGAGTCAGCCGACACTGAA. This sequence encodes CAISESADTE. The full-length CDR3 reads as CAISESADTEAFF.

This clone was found many times. The read comes to an end 3 residues before the CDR3 does, leaving the germline J gene to fill in the end. The chain is built from TRBV19 and TRBJ2-1; 9 nucleotides align to TRBD2. Trimming cost V 3 bases and J 0 bases; bases outside gene matches: 6. Germline assignment: CDR1 LNHDA and CDR2 SQIVND (reference sequence). The CDR3 is made up of 17 amino acids. The DNA read from the CDR3 is TGTGCCAGTAGTATCGTTAGCGGGAGTAGCTCCTACAATGAG. As protein: CASSIVSGSSSYNE. The complete CDR3 protein is CASSIVSGSSSYNEQFF.

There are many counts of this clone. The CDR3 end falls 3 residues outside the read, so it is completed with the germline J gene. The J gene is TRBJ2-6, the V gene TRBV20-1; tentatively, D is TRBD1 (6 bases). This CDR3 has 17 amino acids. Trimming removed 0 bases from V and 3 bases from J, with 15 bases in between. From germline, CDR1 is DFQATT and CDR2 SNEGSKA (reference sequence). CDR3 DNA, as far as it was read: TGCAGTGCTAGAGACCGGGACACCTTAGGTGGGGCCAACGTC. Translation: CSARDRDTLGGANV. Given in full, the CDR3 is CSARDRDTLGGANVLTF.

This clone was seen ten or more times. The sequence runs out 3 residues before the end of the CDR3; the remainder is reconstructed from the germline J gene. V is TRBV19 and J is TRBJ2-3; 12 positions agree with TRBD2. The CDR3 covers 16 residues. Germline V gene sequence: CDR1 LNHDA, CDR2 SQIVND (reference sequence). The V and J ends lost 7 bases and 2 bases, in that order; junction bases with no gene match: 7. The CDR3 region is CASKKTSGGYTDTQYF. Incomplete CDR3 DNA: TGTGCCAGTAAGAAAACTAGCGGGGGGTACACAGATACG.

This clone was recorded at least ten times. The read ends 3 residues shy of where the CDR3 ends; the end is completed using the germline J gene. This rearrangement joins TRBV5-5 to TRBJ1-2; D possibly corresponds to TRBD1 (5 bases). The germline CDR1 and CDR2 sequences are SGHKS and YYEKEE (reference sequence). CDR3 length: 13 amino acids. With 0 bases removed from V and 4 bases from J, the gap between germline ends came to 7 bases. The CDR3 region is CASSLATAYGYTF. Incomplete CDR3 DNA: TGTGCCAGCAGCTTGGCGACAGCCTATGGC. Full variable domain (outside the CDR3, taken from reference TRBV5-5 and TRBJ1-2): DAGVTQSPTHLIKTRGQQVTLRCSPISGHKSVSWYQQVLGQGPQFIFQYYEKEERGRGNFPDRFSARQFPNYSSELNVNALLLGDSALYLCASSLATAYGYTFGSGTRLTVV.

This clone was counted at least ten times. The read ends 3 residues shy of where the CDR3 ends; the end is completed using the germline J gene. This sequence joins TRBV19 and TRBJ2-2, with D possibly being TRBD2 (5 bases). Trimming removed 5 bases from V and 7 bases from J, with 29 bases in between. Germline values: CDR1 LNHDA, CDR2 SQIVND (reference sequence). The CDR3 runs 19 residues. The CDR3 DNA, read in part, is TGTGCCAGTAGTCGTCTAGCCCGTTCGGGGTCCGGGTTGAGCGGGGAG. Residues: CASSRLARSGSGLSGE. The CDR3, in full, reads CASSRLARSGSGLSGELFF.

At least ten counts were recorded for this clone. Sequencing ends 3 residues short of the CDR3 end; the germline J gene provides the rest. The chain combines TRBV6-1 with TRBJ1-5, with D maybe TRBD1 (5 bases). Germline CDR1 MNHNS, CDR2 SASEGT. CDR3 length: 16 residues. V lost 1 base, J lost 0 bases, and 10 bases lay in between. CDR3 DNA, as far as it was read: TGTGCCAGCAGTGAAGGGACACCGTATAGCAATCAGCCC. Its protein product is CASSEGTPYSNQP. The complete CDR3 sequence is CASSEGTPYSNQPQHF.

This clone was observed at least ten times. The read halts 3 residues ahead of the CDR3 end, with the missing end drawn from the germline J gene. The rearrangement joins TRBV20-1 to TRBJ1-5; D is possibly TRBD1 (6 bases). The V and J ends lost 3 bases and 3 bases respectively, with 12 bases between them. This CDR3 has 14 residues. The germline V gene has CDR1 DFQATT and CDR2 SNEGSKA (reference sequence). CDR3 DNA, as far as it was read: TGCAGTGCTAGGTCAGGGGCTAACAATCAGCCC. This encodes CSARSGANNQP. The entire CDR3 protein reads CSARSGANNQPQHF.

This clone has at least ten counts. The read falls 3 residues short of the CDR3 end, and the missing part is taken from the germline J gene. V and J are TRBV20-1 and TRBJ1-5; D might be TRBD1 (5 bases). There are 13 residues in the CDR3. Germline CDR1 is DFQATT and CDR2 is SNEGSKA (reference sequence). Trimming stripped 5 bases from V and 3 bases from J, with 11 bases between. The part of the CDR3 DNA that was read is TGCAGTGCTGGACCGGGACTCAATCAGCCC. Translated, it gives CSAGPGLNQP. The whole CDR3 region reads CSAGPGLNQPQHF.

This clone was seen ten or more times. CDR3 protein: CASSHNYGYTF. The CDR3 bases that were read are TGTGCCAGCAGTCATAACTATGGC. The chain combines TRBV12-3 or TRBV12-4 with TRBJ1-2; D remains ambiguous. The CDR3 is cut off 3 residues early in the read; its end comes from the germline J gene. V lost 5 bases and J 1 base, leaving 2 bases between the germline ends. This CDR3 region has 11 residues.

This clone was picked up many times. The read stops 3 residues short of the end of the CDR3; the missing end is completed from the germline J gene. This chain joins TRBV19 and TRBJ2-3, with D possibly being TRBD1 or TRBD2 (6 bases each). Per the germline V gene, CDR1 is LNHDA and CDR2 is SQIVND (reference sequence). The CDR3 runs 16 residues. V lost 5 bases and J 1 base, leaving 16 bases between the germline ends. The DNA read from the CDR3 is TGTGCCAGTAGTGAACGGAGGGGGTTGGGCACAGATACG. This codes for CASSERRGLGTDT. The full CDR3 sequence reads CASSERRGLGTDTQYF.

Ten or more counts support this clone. The read comes to an end 3 residues before the CDR3 does, leaving the germline J gene to fill in the end. The chain combines TRBV18 with TRBJ2-7; 8 nucleotides match TRBD1. Trimming removed 2 bases from V and 5 bases from J; junction bases left unmatched: 5. Germline V gives CDR1 KGHSH, CDR2 LQKENI. The CDR3 extends over 14 amino acids. The chain's CDR3 is CASSPGRQGNEQYF. The CDR3 DNA, read in part, is TGTGCCAGCTCACCAGGTCGACAGGGGAACGAG.

Comment on this clone: The CDR3 is cut off 3 residues early in the read; its end comes from the germline J gene. The gene calls are TRBV7-7 and TRBJ2-3, with 8 bases fitting TRBD1. The CDR3 has 14 residues. The J segment lost 3 bases and the V segment lost 1 base, leaving 0 bases of the junction unmatched. Germline assignment: CDR1 SSHAT and CDR2 FNYEAQ (reference sequence). The part of the CDR3 DNA that was read is TGTGCCAGCAGCTTAGGGACAGGGACAGATACG. As protein: CASSLGTGTDT. The full CDR3 protein is CASSLGTGTDTQYF. Looking up the rest from reference TRBV7-7 and TRBJ2-3 gives the full variable domain: GAGVSQSPRYKVTKRGQDVTLRCDPISSHATLYWYQQALGQGPEFLTYFNYEAQPDKSGLPSDRFSAERPEGSISTLTIQRTEQRDSAMYRCASSLGTGTDTQYFGPGTRLTVL.

Remarks on this clone: One end of the junction fails to match germline, which may point to a read error. The sequence runs out 3 residues before the end of the CDR3; the remainder is reconstructed from the germline J gene. Other DNA sequences in the sample encode the same CDR3. The genes are TRBV7-8 and TRBJ1-5, with 9 bases that match TRBD1. The germline V gene has CDR1 SGHVS and CDR2 FQNEAQ. The CDR3 spans 16 residues. CDR3 region: CASSLVGTGISAPQHF. The CDR3 bases that were read are TGTGCTAGCAGCTTAGTAGGGACAGGGATTTCGGCGCCC.

In its sample, this clone was seen a few times. The CDR3 extends 3 residues past the end of the read, so its final part is completed from the germline J gene. The chain is built from TRBV27 and TRBJ2-7, with D possibly TRBD1 on 7 matching bases. V shed 5 bases and J shed 0 bases, with 14 bases lying between them. There are 15 residues in the CDR3. The V gene's germline CDR1 is MNHEY and CDR2 SMNVEV (reference sequence). The CDR3 spells CASSPEGQSSYEQYF. CDR3 DNA (partial): TGTGCCAGCAGTCCGGAGGGACAGAGCTCCTACGAG.

The table lists this clone with many counts. At one boundary the junction diverges from the germline segment, which might be a read error. The CDR3 goes on 3 residues after the read ends, and that part is filled in from the germline J gene. The rearrangement joins TRBV4-2 to TRBJ2-6; possible D gene TRBD2, 5 bases. The CDR3 contains 15 residues. CDR1 is LGHNA and CDR2 is YNFKEQ in the germline V gene. The CDR3 bases that were read are TGCGCCAGCAGCCAACGGGGCTCTGGGGCCAACGTC. This codes for CASSQRGSGANV. The full-length CDR3 reads as CASSQRGSGANVLTF.

This clone was detected a few times. Read data end 3 residues before the CDR3 end; the end is taken from the germline J gene. The chain has TRBV20-1 and TRBJ2-5; TRBD2 aligns across 8 bases. Germline values: CDR1 DFQATT, CDR2 SNEGSKA (reference sequence). V shed 6 bases, J shed 5 bases, and the junction held 14 bases outside the gene matches. The length of the CDR3 is 15 residues. The CDR3 reads CSATYSGGSGETQYF. The covered CDR3 bases are TGCAGTGCCACTTACTCGGGGGGGAGTGGGGAGACC.

At least ten counts were recorded for this clone. Read coverage stops 3 residues before the CDR3 terminus; the germline J gene supplies the remainder. The chain uses TRBV5-1 and TRBJ2-3; tentative D call: TRBD2 (6 bases). The V and J ends lost 4 bases and 2 bases respectively, with 17 bases between them. The CDR3 is 16 residues long. Germline V gene sequence: CDR1 SGHRS, CDR2 YFSETQ. The CDR3 region is CASSPLGLANTDTQYF. Incomplete CDR3 DNA: TGCGCCAGCAGCCCGCTTGGCCTAGCGAACACAGATACG.

This clone was counted many times. The read terminates 3 residues before the CDR3 end, so the remaining end is supplied by the germline J gene. V usage is TRBV9 and J usage is TRBJ2-5; a weak D match, TRBD2 (6 bases). The CDR3 consists of 16 residues. Germline V gene lookup returns CDR1 SGDLS and CDR2 YYNGEE. Trimming removed 2 bases at V and 2 bases at J, with 16 bases between. Incomplete CDR3 DNA: TGTGCCAGCAGCGTCGGGACTGAGTTGGGGCAAGAGACC. Translating gives CASSVGTELGQET. The whole CDR3 protein is CASSVGTELGQETQYF. Together with reference TRBV9 and TRBJ2-5, the CDR3 gives the full variable domain: DSGVTQTPKHLITATGQRVTLRCSPRSGDLSVYWYQQSLDQGLQFLIQYYNGEERAKGNILERFSAQQFPDLHSELNLSSLELGDSALYFCASSVGTELGQETQYFGPGTRLLVL.

A word on this clone: The read finishes 3 residues shy of the CDR3 end, and the germline J gene is used to complete it. V is TRBV23-1 and J is TRBJ2-7, with TRBD1 matching 7 bases. TRBV23-1 is an open reading frame whose function is uncertain. CDR3 length: 14 residues. V shed 6 bases and J 1 base; nucleotides not matched to a gene: 6. The covered CDR3 bases are TGCGCCAGCAGGAGGGGGCTAAGTTCCTACGAG. Translated: CASRRGLSSYE. The CDR3 in its entirety is CASRRGLSSYEQYF.

This clone was counted ten times or more. The DNA ends 3 residues before the CDR3 does, and the rest of the CDR3 is filled in from the germline J gene. The V call is TRBV6-1, the J call TRBJ2-7, with D possibly being TRBD1 (5 bases). The CDR3 consists of 14 residues. The ends were cut back, 2 bases at V and 3 bases at J, with 11 bases in the middle. Germline CDR1 MNHNS, CDR2 SASEGT. The CDR3: CASSERGGIYEQYF. Incomplete CDR3 DNA: TGTGCCAGCAGTGAAAGGGGCGGAATCTACGAG.

Many counts were recorded for this clone. The DNA ends 3 residues before the CDR3 does, and the rest of the CDR3 is filled in from the germline J gene. The chain combines TRBV7-9 with TRBJ1-1; possibly TRBD1 for D (6 bases). Trimming removed 6 bases at V and 6 bases at J, with 20 bases between. Germline loops: CDR1 SEHNR, CDR2 FQNEAQ (reference sequence). This CDR3 comprises 15 residues. The chain's CDR3 is CASRGGPGQEAEAFF. The part of the CDR3 DNA that was read is TGTGCCAGCAGAGGCGGACCGGGACAAGAGGCTGAA.

Ten or more counts support this clone. The read terminates 3 residues before the CDR3 end, so the remaining end is supplied by the germline J gene. The V and J genes are TRBV19 and TRBJ1-5; a possible D gene is TRBD1 (6 bases). The CDR3 covers 16 residues. Trimming took off 4 bases at V and 5 bases at J, with 18 bases between the two ends. The germline CDR1 and CDR2 sequences are LNHDA and SQIVND (reference sequence). The CDR3 spells CASSNPNRAGDQPQHF. Partial CDR3 DNA: TGTGCCAGTAGTAACCCAAACAGGGCTGGGGATCAGCCC.

This clone was observed at least ten times. The read gets to within 3 residues of the CDR3 end, and the germline J gene fills in the rest. The J gene is TRBJ2-3, the V gene TRBV4-1; 7 bases match TRBD2. V was pared by 3 bases and J by 0 bases, with 12 bases of the junction left unmatched. CDR1 is MGHRA, CDR2 YSYEKL, per germline. The CDR3 totals 18 residues. The CDR3 is CASSQKTSSGFSTDTQYF. The sequenced CDR3 bases are TGCGCCAGCAGCCAGAAAACCTCTAGCGGTTTTAGCACAGATACG.

Many counts were recorded for this clone. The read falls 3 residues short of the CDR3 end, and the missing part is taken from the germline J gene. The chain couples TRBV7-6 to TRBJ1-6, with TRBD1 as a possible D gene (5 bases). Germline V gives CDR1 SGHVS, CDR2 FNYEAQ. Trimming stripped 1 base from V and 9 bases from J, with 7 bases between. The CDR3 spans 13 residues. The CDR3 loop reads CASSLGGGSPLHF. The DNA read from the CDR3 is TGTGCCAGCAGCTTAGGCGGGGGTTCACCC. The full variable domain, its missing parts supplied by reference TRBV7-6 and TRBJ1-6, is GAGVSQSPRYKVTKRGQDVALRCDPISGHVSLYWYRQALGQGPEFLTYFNYEAQQDKSGLPNDRFSAERPEGSISTLTIQRTEQRDSAMYRCASSLGGGSPLHFGNGTRLTVT.